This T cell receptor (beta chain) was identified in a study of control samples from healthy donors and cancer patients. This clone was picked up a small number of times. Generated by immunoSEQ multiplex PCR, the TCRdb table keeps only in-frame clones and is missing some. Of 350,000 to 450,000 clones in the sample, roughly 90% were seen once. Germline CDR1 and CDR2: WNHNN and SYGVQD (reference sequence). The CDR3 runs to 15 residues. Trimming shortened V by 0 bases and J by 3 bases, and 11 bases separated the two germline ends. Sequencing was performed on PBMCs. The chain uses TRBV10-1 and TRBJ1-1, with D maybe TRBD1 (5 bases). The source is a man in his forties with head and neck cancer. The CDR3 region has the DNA TGCGCCAGCAGTGAGTCCCAGGGTCTGTACACTGAAGCTTTCTTT. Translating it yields CASSESQGLYTEAFF.